This T cell receptor beta chain is drawn from a study of blood T cell repertoires in COVID-19. Study summary: Nucleic acid was either cDNA or gDNA, and it came from T cells, B-cell-depleted T cells, or PBMCs.

Original processing methods: Nucleated cell counts were estimated from reference gene primer amplification. This table comes from immunoSEQ multiplex PCR, and its TCRdb copy is limited to in-frame clones, with some not included. V and J calls and clone size come straight from that table; D and trimming were deduced from the DNA. Of 250,000 to 300,000 clones listed, approximately 91% were seen once; the top ten hold about 2.5%. CDR3 length: 16 residues. V was shortened by 2 bases and J by 5 bases, with 18 bases between the two germline ends. Germline CDR1 reads LGHNA; CDR2 reads YNFKEQ. In assigning cohorts, the study relied on participant-reported clinical history.

The TCR was taken from a woman aged 40 to 49 with acute COVID-19. The sample taken for sequencing was PBMCs or T cells enriched from blood (not recorded which). The genes are TRBV4-2 and TRBJ2-5, with TRBD2 as a possible D gene (6 bases). The CDR3 DNA reads TGTGCCAGCAGCCAATTCGCTGAGCGGGCATGGGAGACCCAGTACTTC. Its translation: CASSQFAERAWETQYF.